The clone carrying this T cell receptor (beta chain) appeared many times. These data are taken from a study of T-cell reconstitution after alpha-beta-depleted transplantation in children. J was trimmed by 7 bases and V by 5 bases; bases with no gene match: 5. The CDR3 runs to 12 residues. Unique molecular identifiers featured in how the TCRbeta library was prepared. TCRdb independently ran MiXCR on the PCR reads; one entry per CDR3 protein. The data show some 200,000 distinct CDR3 sequences, under 9.5% seen once. This chain connects TRBV12-3 or TRBV12-4 to TRBJ2-7; 7 bases match TRBD2. The sequence derives from a human donor who donated a stem cell graft to a child with acute lymphoblastic leukemia. Source: PBMCs from the stem cell graft donor, taken from the stem cell graft. The DNA of the CDR3 is TGTGCCAGCAGTCCCCGGGGGGAAGAGCAGTACTTC. Its translation is CASSPRGEEQYF.